The sequence of this T cell receptor (beta chain) was determined in a study of response to subunit inactivated influenza vaccine. Findings and caveats of the study: Researchers suggested that each seasonal influenza vaccination recruits few new T cells.

This clonotype was detected only a few times. The antigen is unknown. Germline-derived CDR1 and CDR2 are MDHEN and SYDVKM. The CDR3 consists of 14 residues. The V and J ends lost 7 bases and 3 bases respectively, with 15 bases between them. One entry per CDR3 protein results from TCRdb running MiXCR on the RT-PCR reads. The table shows hundreds of thousands of distinct CDR3 sequences, with 11% to 15% occurring only once. This specimen consisted of PBMCs from blood, obtained 14 days before vaccination. The gene calls are TRBV28 and TRBJ1-1, with D possibly being TRBD1 (5 bases). The TCR sequence derives from a man in his forties or fifties who received an inactivated influenza vaccine. The CDR3 spells CASTSDGADTEAFF. The CDR3 coding sequence is TGTGCCAGCACCTCGGACGGGGCGGACACTGAAGCTTTCTTT.